Listed below are T cell receptor beta chains from one sample, sequenced in a study of T cell responses to AZD1222 COVID-19 vaccine. The repertoire was sequenced with immunoSEQ multiplex PCR; TCRdb's copy has only in-frame clones and lacks some. The profile shows about 120,000 clones, more than 80% of them singletons. The sample was peripheral blood, taken 28 days after the second dose of the MenACWY control vaccine. The receptors shown here come from an adult who received the MenACWY meningococcal vaccine as a control. The CDR3 runs from the conserved cysteine through the conserved F or W. The order of the fields is D gene, V gene, J gene, CDR3 protein, CDR3 DNA. The D gene is left open where the match is weak.

>NA|TRBV5-1|TRBJ2-2
CASSSDSGGNTGELFF
TGCGCCAGCAGCTCTGATTCCGGGGGAAACACCGGGGAGCTGTTTTTT
>NA|TRBV6-5|TRBJ1-2
CASIGPTNYGYTF
TGTGCCAGCATTGGACCGACCAACTATGGCTACACCTTC
>TRBD1|TRBV6-5|TRBJ1-2
CASSYGQGDYGYTF
TGTGCCAGCAGTTACGGACAGGGGGACTATGGCTACACCTTC
>NA|TRBV9|TRBJ2-1
CASSADVRGEQFF
TGTGCCAGCAGCGCAGACGTTCGGGGAGAGCAGTTCTTC
>TRBD2|TRBV6-2/TRBV6-3|TRBJ2-1
CASSLQGLADLSYNEQFF
TGTGCCAGCAGTCTACAAGGACTAGCGGATTTATCCTACAATGAGCAGTTCTTC
>TRBD1|TRBV27|TRBJ1-2
CASSPMTGSNYGYTF
TGTGCCAGCAGTCCAATGACAGGGTCTAACTATGGCTACACCTTC
>NA|TRBV7-9|TRBJ1-2
CASSLTRDYGYTF
TGTGCCAGCAGCCTGACACGGGACTATGGCTACACCTTC
>NA|TRBV15|TRBJ2-5
CATSRAWGHETQYF
TGTGCCACCAGCAGAGCGTGGGGACACGAGACCCAGTACTTC
>NA|TRBV7-3|TRBJ2-1
CASSLTPLAPYNEQFF
TGTGCCAGCAGCCTAACCCCCCTAGCCCCCTACAATGAGCAGTTCTTC
>TRBD2|TRBV6-2/TRBV6-3|TRBJ2-2
CASSYIGTSGRDTGELFF
TGTGCCAGCAGTTACATCGGGACTAGCGGGAGGGACACCGGGGAGCTGTTTTTT
>NA|TRBV11-3|TRBJ2-2
CATEFAGELFF
TGTGCCACAGAGTTTGCCGGGGAGCTGTTTTTT
>NA|TRBV6-2/TRBV6-3|TRBJ1-2
CASSYPGDGYTF
TGTGCCAGCAGTTACCCAGGGGATGGCTACACCTTC
>NA|TRBV20-1|TRBJ1-2
CSASSRDYGYTF
TGCAGTGCTAGTTCACGGGACTATGGCTACACCTTC